The present T cell receptor (beta chain) was sequenced within a study of persistence of HIV-infected CD4 T cells (dated by TCRdb to the early 2020s). Background on the whole study: CMV- and HIV-1 Gag-responding CD4+ T cells were isolated from ART-treated individuals so that antigen-driven clonal expansion of HIV-1-infected cells could be examined. Suppressive ART had been received by participants for a median of roughly 8 years. Peripheral blood samples of up to roughly 180 mL were obtained at multiple time points, with the exception of two participants, for whom leukapheresis was performed at a single time point. The clonality of all cells in each sorted population was assessed by TCRbeta sequencing, whereas the clonality of infected cells was assessed by proviral sequencing. For the TCR cluster analysis across participants, fewer than ten participants were included for CMV and about 7 participants for Gag.

Results and caveats for the whole study, not just this receptor: TCR oligoclonality correlated with proviral oligoclonality within the same sorted populations. Antigen-responding cells were enriched for degenerate expanded CDR3beta sequences, which suggests convergent selection of CD4+ responses to CMV and Gag. TCRbeta richness in CMV- and Gag-responding cells was significantly lower than in anti-CD3/anti-CD28-responding cells; CMV-responding cells had higher oligoclonality than CD3/CD28-stimulated and Gag-responding cells. Few individuals were included in the study, and only a limited range of antigens was tested. Restriction of bulk TCR analyses to the rare CMV-responding cells that actually carried HIV-1 proviruses was not possible.

The treatment or condition label on this specimen signifies: suppressive antiretroviral therapy. A pool of overlapping HIV-1 Gag 15-mer peptides, at roughly 1 ug per peptide per mL, was used to stimulate the cells. Memory populations depleted of antigen-responding cells were obtained by sorting nonresponding CD40L-negative CD69-negative CD45RO-high memory CD4+ T cells. Participants were HIV-1-infected adults who started suppressive ART during chronic infection. For at least 4 years, participants had undetectable plasma HIV-1 RNA, below 50 copies/mL. To be included, participants needed a CD4+ T cell count above 400 cells/uL and a positive CMV serology. Before stimulation, PBMCs were isolated using density centrifugation and depleted of CD8+ T cells. For about 20 hours, CD8-depleted PBMCs were stimulated with anti-CD28/CD49d costimulation, a CD40-blocking antibody, and enfuvirtide, which was added to prevent new infections. Cell sorting was done on a Beckman Coulter MoFlo Legacy or XDP sorter, and dead cells were excluded with propidium iodide. Genomic DNA was extracted with the QIAamp DNA Mini Kit for samples above one million cells, otherwise with the Quick-DNA Microprep Kit.

This clone was recorded only once. Its antigen is not yet known. Base qualities are missing; no much larger clone stands one base away. The immunoSEQ hsTCRB assay version 4, run in survey mode, was used to sequence TCRbeta repertoires from genomic DNA. For TCRbeta sequencing, genomic DNA was diluted to roughly 10 ng/uL, with up to 1 ug used per sample. Per the original workflow: Analysis of the TCRbeta data was done in ImmunoSeq Analyzer 3.0, and diversity was computed on productive nucleotide rearrangements. The improved Chao index was used to estimate lower-bound TCR diversity, and the Gini coefficient was used to estimate clonality using the Immunarch R package. Nucleotide rearrangements that differed but encoded the same CDR3beta amino acid sequence were counted as separate clonotypes. Differential abundance analysis identified TCRbeta sequences significantly enriched in antigen-responding cells relative to anti-CD3/anti-CD28-activated cells. TCRs were clustered by predicted peptide-MHC specificity with GLIPH2, both within individual participants and across merged participant data sets. Here the immuneACCESS table is served through TCRdb, limited to in-frame sequences with V and J called. Missing clones are a known gap in these copies; in checked studies unresolved V genes cover under half, and the rest lacks a known reason. Clone size and the V and J calls come from that table; the DNA yielded D and trimming. Present in this sample are 30,000 to 35,000 clones, approximately 85% of which were seen just once. The ten biggest clones cover 18% of the sample.

Including cysteine and phenylalanine, the CDR3 has 12 amino acids. Here the CDR3 DNA is all that survives: 36 bases in frame from base 1. Sample: CD4+ T cells sorted from PBMCs after approximately 19-hour stimulation, taken from a patient who received antiretroviral therapy. The cell subset or site label here, explained by the study, means: CD40L-CD69- CD45RO-high memory CD4 T cells not responding to Gag peptides. The TCR originated in an adult woman with HIV who was CMV-seropositive. The sequence is built from TRBV12-3 or TRBV12-4 and TRBJ1-1, with an unclear D gene assignment. The CDR3 protein is CTSGRTYTEAFF. The nucleotides read TGTACGAGTGGCAGGACCTACACTGAAGCTTTCTTT.